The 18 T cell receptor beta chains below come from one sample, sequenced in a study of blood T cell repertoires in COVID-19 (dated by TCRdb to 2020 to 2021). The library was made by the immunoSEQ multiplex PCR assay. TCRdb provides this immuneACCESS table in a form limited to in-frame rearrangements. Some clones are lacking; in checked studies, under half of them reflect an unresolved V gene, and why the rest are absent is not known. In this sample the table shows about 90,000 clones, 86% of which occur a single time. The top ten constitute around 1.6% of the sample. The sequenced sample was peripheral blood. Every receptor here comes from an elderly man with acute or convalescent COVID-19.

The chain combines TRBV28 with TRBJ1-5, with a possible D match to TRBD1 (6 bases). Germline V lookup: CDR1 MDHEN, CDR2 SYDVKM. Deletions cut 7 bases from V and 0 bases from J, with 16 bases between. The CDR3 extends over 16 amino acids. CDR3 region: CASKGQQYNSNQPQHF. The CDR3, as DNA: TGTGCCAGCAAAGGACAGCAATACAATAGCAATCAGCCCCAGCATTTT.

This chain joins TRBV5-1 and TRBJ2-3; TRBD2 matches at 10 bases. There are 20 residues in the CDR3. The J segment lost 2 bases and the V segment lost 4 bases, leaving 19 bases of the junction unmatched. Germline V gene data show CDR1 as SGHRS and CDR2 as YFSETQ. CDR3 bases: TGCGCCAGCAGCCTATTGGGCGGGGGTGGACTAGCGGCCTCCACAGATACGCAGTATTTT. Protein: CASSLLGGGGLAASTDTQYF.

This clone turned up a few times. The CDR3 here is CAWRSGRSNTGELFF. The DNA of the CDR3 is TGTGCCTGGAGGAGCGGGAGGTCGAACACCGGGGAGCTGTTTTTT. This sequence joins TRBV30 and TRBJ2-2, with 9 bases matching TRBD2. The CDR3 consists of 15 residues. V trimming: 3 bases; J trimming: 0 bases; junction bases outside the gene matches: 2. Germline assignment: CDR1 GTSNPN and CDR2 SVGIG (reference sequence).

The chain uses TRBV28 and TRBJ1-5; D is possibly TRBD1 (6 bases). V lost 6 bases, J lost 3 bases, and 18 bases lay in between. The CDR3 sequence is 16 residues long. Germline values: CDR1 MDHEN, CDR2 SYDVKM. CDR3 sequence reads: CASSPRGRGINQPQHF. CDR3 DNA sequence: TGTGCCAGCAGCCCCCGGGGGAGGGGGATCAATCAGCCCCAGCATTTT.

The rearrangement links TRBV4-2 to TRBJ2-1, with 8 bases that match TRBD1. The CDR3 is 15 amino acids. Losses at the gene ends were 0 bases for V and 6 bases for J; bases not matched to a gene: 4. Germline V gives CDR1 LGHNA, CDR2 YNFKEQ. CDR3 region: CASSQEGTGLNEQFF. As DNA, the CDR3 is TGTGCCAGCAGCCAAGAGGGGACAGGCCTCAATGAGCAGTTCTTC.

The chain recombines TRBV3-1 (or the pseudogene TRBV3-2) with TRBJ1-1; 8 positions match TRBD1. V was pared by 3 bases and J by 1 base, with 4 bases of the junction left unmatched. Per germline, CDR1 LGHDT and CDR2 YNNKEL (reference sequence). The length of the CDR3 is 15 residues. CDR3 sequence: CASSHSTGANTEAFF. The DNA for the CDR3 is TGTGCCAGCAGCCACTCGACAGGGGCGAACACTGAAGCTTTCTTT.

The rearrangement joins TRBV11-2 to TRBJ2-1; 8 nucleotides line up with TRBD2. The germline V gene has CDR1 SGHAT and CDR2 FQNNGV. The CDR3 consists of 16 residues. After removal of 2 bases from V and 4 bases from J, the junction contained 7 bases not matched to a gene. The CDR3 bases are TGTGCCAGCAGCTTAACGGGACTAGAAGGTTACAATGAGCAGTTCTTC. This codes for CASSLTGLEGYNEQFF.

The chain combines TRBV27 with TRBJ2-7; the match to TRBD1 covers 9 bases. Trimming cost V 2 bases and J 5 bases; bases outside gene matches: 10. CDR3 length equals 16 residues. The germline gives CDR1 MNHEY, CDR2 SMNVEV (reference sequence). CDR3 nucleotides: TGTGCCAGCAGTTTAGCCCCCGGGACAGGGCATCACGAGCAGTACTTC. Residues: CASSLAPGTGHHEQYF.

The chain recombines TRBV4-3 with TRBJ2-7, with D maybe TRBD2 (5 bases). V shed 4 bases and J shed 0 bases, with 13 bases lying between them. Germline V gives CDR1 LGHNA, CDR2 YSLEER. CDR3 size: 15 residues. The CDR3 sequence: CASSLEAQPSYEQYF. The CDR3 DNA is TGCGCCAGCAGCCTGGAGGCACAGCCCTCCTACGAGCAGTACTTC.

CDR3 amino acids: CASSRGGANTGELFF. The CDR3 bases are TGTGCCAGCAGCAGGGGAGGGGCGAACACCGGGGAGCTGTTTTTT. The genes are TRBV9 and TRBJ2-2; 7 nucleotides line up with TRBD2. Trimming cost V 4 bases and J 0 bases; bases outside gene matches: 3. Germline assignment: CDR1 SGDLS and CDR2 YYNGEE. This CDR3 comprises 15 residues.

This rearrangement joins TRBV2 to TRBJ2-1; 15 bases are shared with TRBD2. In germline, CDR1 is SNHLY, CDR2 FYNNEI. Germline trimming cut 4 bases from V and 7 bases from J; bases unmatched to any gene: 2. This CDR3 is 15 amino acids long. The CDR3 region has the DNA TGTGCCAGCAGTGGGACTAGCGGGAGGGGTAATGAGCAGTTCTTC. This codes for CASSGTSGRGNEQFF.

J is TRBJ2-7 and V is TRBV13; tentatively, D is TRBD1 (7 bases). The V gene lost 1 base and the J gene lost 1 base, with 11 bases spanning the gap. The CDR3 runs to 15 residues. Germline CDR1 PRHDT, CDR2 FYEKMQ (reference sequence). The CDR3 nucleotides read TGTGCCAGCAGCTTAGCAGGGGGGCTTTCCTACGAGCAGTACTTC. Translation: CASSLAGGLSYEQYF.

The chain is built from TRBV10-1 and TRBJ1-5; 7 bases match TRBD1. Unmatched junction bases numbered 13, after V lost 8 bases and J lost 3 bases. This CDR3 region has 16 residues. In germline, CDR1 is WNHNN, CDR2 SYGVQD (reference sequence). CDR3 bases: TGCGCCAGCCCAGCGGCGGACAGGCCTTTCAATCAGCCCCAGCATTTT. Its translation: CASPAADRPFNQPQHF.

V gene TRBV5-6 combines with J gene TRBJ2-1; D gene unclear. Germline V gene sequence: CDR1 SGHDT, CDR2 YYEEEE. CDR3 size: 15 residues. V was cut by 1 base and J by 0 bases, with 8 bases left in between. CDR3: CASSLPPSSYNEQFF. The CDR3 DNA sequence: TGTGCCAGCAGCTTGCCACCGAGCTCCTACAATGAGCAGTTCTTC.

The CDR3 nucleotides are TGTGCCACAAGGGCAGGGTCAAATTCACCCCTCCACTTT. Amino acids: CATRAGSNSPLHF. The chain is built from TRBV6-6 and TRBJ1-6; a weak D match, TRBD1 (5 bases). The CDR3 has 13 residues. V was trimmed by 10 bases and J by 7 bases, leaving 14 bases between them. Germline CDR1 and CDR2: MNHNY and SVGAGI (reference sequence).

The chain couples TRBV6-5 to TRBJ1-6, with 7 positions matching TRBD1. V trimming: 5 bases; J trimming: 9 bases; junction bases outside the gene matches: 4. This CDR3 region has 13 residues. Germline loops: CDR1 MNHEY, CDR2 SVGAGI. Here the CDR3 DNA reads TGTGCCAGCAGTCACAGGGGAGGTTCACCCCTCCACTTT. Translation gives CASSHRGGSPLHF.

CDR3 region: CASSSPDREHYGYTF. CDR3 DNA: TGTGCCAGCAGTTCCCCGGACAGGGAACACTATGGCTACACCTTC. This rearrangement joins TRBV6-6 to TRBJ1-2, with 8 bases aligning to TRBD1. Germline trimming cut 4 bases from V and 3 bases from J; bases unmatched to any gene: 7. The CDR3 spans 15 residues. Germline V CDR1 and CDR2: MNHNY, SVGAGI (reference sequence).

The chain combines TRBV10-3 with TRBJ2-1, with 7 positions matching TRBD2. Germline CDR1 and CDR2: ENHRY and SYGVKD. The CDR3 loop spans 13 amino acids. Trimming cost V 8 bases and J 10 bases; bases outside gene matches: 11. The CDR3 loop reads CAIGRDPNREQFF. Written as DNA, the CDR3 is TGTGCCATCGGGAGGGACCCCAATCGGGAGCAGTTCTTC.